The 18 T cell receptor beta chains listed next were all sequenced from one sample in a study of shared clonotypes between healthy human individuals. Method: immunoSEQ multiplex PCR; TCRdb's copy keeps in-frame clones and lacks some. This sample has some 2.1 million clones; 90% to 95% occur once, and the top ten carry 0.13%. The specimen was naive CD4+ T cells sorted from blood. Subset described: CD45RA+ positively selected. These receptors all stem from a man aged 18 to 29 in good health.

As regards this clone: Other DNA variants within this sample encode the same CDR3. This rearrangement joins TRBV10-2 to TRBJ2-2, with D unclear. CDR1 and CDR2 from the germline V gene are WSHSY and SAAADI. Trimming took off 3 bases at V and 2 bases at J, with 7 bases between the two ends. This CDR3 has 14 amino acids. CDR3 region: CASSESRNTGELFF. Here the CDR3 DNA reads TGCGCCAGCAGTGAAAGTAGAAACACCGGGGAGCTGTTTTTT.

The J gene is TRBJ1-5, the V gene TRBV27; D is uncertain. Germline-derived CDR1 and CDR2 are MNHEY and SMNVEV (reference sequence). Between the trimmed V and J ends, which lost 3 bases and 0 bases, there was a span of 9 bases. The CDR3 contains 15 residues. In nucleotides, the CDR3 is TGTGCCAGCAGTTTGAACCGGTATAGCAATCAGCCCCAGCATTTT. This codes for CASSLNRYSNQPQHF.

This sequence joins TRBV28 and TRBJ1-5; 8 nucleotides agree with TRBD1. CDR3 length: 14 amino acids. The germline gives CDR1 MDHEN, CDR2 SYDVKM. After removal of 8 bases from V and 5 bases from J, the junction contained 8 bases not matched to a gene. The CDR3 here is CASVPGQAYQPQHF. For the CDR3, the DNA is TGTGCCAGCGTACCGGGACAGGCTTATCAGCCCCAGCATTTT.

The chain couples TRBV5-1 to TRBJ2-7; 11 bases fit TRBD2. Trimming removed 4 bases from V and 3 bases from J; junction bases left unmatched: 6. Germline V gene lookup returns CDR1 SGHRS and CDR2 YFSETQ. The CDR3 length is 15 residues. The CDR3 bases are TGCGCCAGCAGCCCCCGGACTAGCGGGTTCTACGAGCAGTACTTC. Translated: CASSPRTSGFYEQYF. Together with reference TRBV5-1 and TRBJ2-7, the CDR3 gives the full variable domain: KAGVTQTPRYLIKTRGQQVTLSCSPISGHRSVSWYQQTPGQGLQFLFEYFSETQRNKGNFPGRFSGRQFSNSRSEMNVSTLELGDSALYLCASSPRTSGFYEQYFGPGTRLTVT.

This sequence joins TRBV25-1 and TRBJ1-6; D gene unclear. Germline V gives CDR1 MGHDK, CDR2 SYGVNS. Trimming shortened V by 5 bases and J by 5 bases, and 16 bases separated the two germline ends. This CDR3 has 16 amino acids. The CDR3 DNA reads TGTGCCAGCAGTCGGTCCGGTTGGTATAATAATTCACCCCTCCACTTT. This translates into CASSRSGWYNNSPLHF.

In the case of this clone: This sample also contains other DNA sequences that code for the same CDR3. The chain joins TRBV27 to TRBJ2-3, with D uncertain. Per germline, CDR1 MNHEY and CDR2 SMNVEV (reference sequence). The CDR3 sequence is 13 residues long. Trimming left V 2 bases short and J 1 base short, with 4 bases between. Here the CDR3 reads CASSLRGTDTQYF. In nucleotides, the CDR3 is TGTGCCAGCAGTTTAAGGGGCACAGATACGCAGTATTTT.

The chain couples TRBV5-6 to TRBJ1-2, with a possible D match to TRBD1 (6 bases). Germline V gene sequence: CDR1 SGHDT, CDR2 YYEEEE. The CDR3 is made up of 14 amino acids. The V end was cut by 6 bases, the J end by 2 bases, with 14 bases between. The CDR3 region is CASNKGQLNYGYTF. CDR3 in DNA: TGTGCCAGCAACAAAGGACAGCTCAACTATGGCTACACCTTC.

The rearrangement uses TRBV11-2 and TRBJ2-5; D perhaps matches TRBD1 (7 bases). Germline V CDR1 and CDR2: SGHAT, FQNNGV. V was shortened by 5 bases and J by 3 bases, with 10 bases between the two germline ends. CDR3 length: 13 residues. The DNA of the CDR3 is TGTGCCAGCAGCGCGGGACAGAAAGAGACCCAGTACTTC. Encoded protein: CASSAGQKETQYF.

About this clone: The sample contains more than one DNA sequence encoding this CDR3. The chain employs TRBV6-5 and TRBJ2-5; TRBD1 is a possible D gene (5 bases). The V end lost 5 bases, the J end lost 2 bases, and 9 bases lay between the germline ends. The germline gives CDR1 MNHEY, CDR2 SVGAGI. The CDR3 is 13 residues long. The CDR3 loop reads CASSRTLQETQYF. In DNA form, the CDR3 reads TGTGCCAGCAGTCGGACATTACAAGAGACCCAGTACTTC.

The chain is built from TRBV14 and TRBJ2-3, with D possibly TRBD2 on 6 matching bases. V was pared by 0 bases and J by 2 bases, with 18 bases between. This CDR3 is 18 amino acids long. CDR1 is SGHDN and CDR2 is FVKESK in the germline V gene. CDR3 coding DNA: TGTGCCAGCAGCCAAGATCATCCCCCCCGGGGGTTCACAGATACGCAGTATTTT. This sequence encodes CASSQDHPPRGFTDTQYF.

V is TRBV28 and J is TRBJ2-2; D might be TRBD2 (6 bases). Germline CDR1 is MDHEN and CDR2 is SYDVKM. The V gene lost 7 bases and the J gene lost 2 bases, with 17 bases spanning the gap. The CDR3 contains 16 residues. The CDR3 spells CASTSRGRTNTGELFF. The CDR3, as DNA: TGTGCCAGCACCAGCCGGGGGAGGACTAACACCGGGGAGCTGTTTTTT.

The J gene is TRBJ2-5, the V gene TRBV10-3, with D tentatively TRBD1 (5 bases). V was cut by 7 bases and J by 4 bases, with 13 bases left in between. CDR1 and CDR2 (germline): ENHRY, SYGVKD. The CDR3 runs to 13 residues. The CDR3 DNA follows: TGTGCCATCAACTCACGACAGCGAGAGACCCAGTACTTC. This encodes CAINSRQRETQYF.

The rearrangement uses TRBV9 and TRBJ1-6, with 10 bases that match TRBD1. The V gene's germline CDR1 is SGDLS and CDR2 YYNGEE. V was clipped by 3 bases and J by 11 bases; unmatched bases: 8. The CDR3 loop spans 15 amino acids. The CDR3: CASSEPGQGKAPLHF. CDR3 coding DNA: TGTGCCAGCAGCGAACCGGGACAGGGGAAGGCACCCCTCCACTTT.

The rearrangement joins TRBV5-1 to TRBJ2-1; tentative D call: TRBD2 (6 bases). The ends were cut back, 0 bases at V and 0 bases at J, with 10 bases in the middle. CDR1 and CDR2 from the germline V gene are SGHRS and YFSETQ. The CDR3 is 16 residues long. CDR3 residues: CASSLEGGISYNEQFF. Here the CDR3 DNA reads TGCGCCAGCAGCTTGGAAGGCGGGATCTCCTACAATGAGCAGTTCTTC.

As for this clone: The sample holds other DNA sequences that translate to the same CDR3. The V gene is TRBV5-1, the J gene TRBJ2-5, with D perhaps being TRBD1 or TRBD2 (5 bases each). Trimming stripped 0 bases from V and 5 bases from J, with 11 bases between. Germline V lookup: CDR1 SGHRS, CDR2 YFSETQ. The length of the CDR3 is 14 residues. Here the CDR3 DNA reads TGCGCCAGCAGCTTGGCCGGGGCCGGCGAGACCCAGTACTTC. This gives the protein CASSLAGAGETQYF.

V is TRBV29-1 and J is TRBJ2-5, with 12 bases matching TRBD2. The CDR3 is 13 residues long. CDR1 and CDR2 from the germline V gene are SQVTM and ANQGSEA. V lost 8 bases and J lost 5; bases outside the gene matches: 6. The CDR3 nucleotides are TGCAGCTCTAGCGGGAGGGCCTCCGAGACCCAGTACTTC. Translation: CSSSGRASETQYF.

In DNA, the CDR3 is TGTGCCGGCGACCGCCTGAACACTGAAGCTTTCTTT. Encoded protein: CAGDRLNTEAFF. The chain links TRBV30 to TRBJ1-1; no firm D call. The V end was cut by 8 bases, the J end by 0 bases, with 10 bases between. Germline V CDR1 and CDR2: GTSNPN, SVGIG (reference sequence). The CDR3 length is 12 residues.

The chain combines TRBV5-6 with TRBJ2-2; 9 bases fit TRBD1. After removal of 4 bases from V and 0 bases from J, the junction contained 4 bases not matched to a gene. CDR3 length: 16 residues. Germline values: CDR1 SGHDT, CDR2 YYEEEE. The CDR3, as DNA: TGTGCCAGCAGCCCTAGGACAGGGGCGAACACCGGGGAGCTGTTTTTT. Residues: CASSPRTGANTGELFF.